This T cell receptor (beta chain) was recorded in a study of cytomegalovirus exposure and HLA in healthy donors. Looking at the study overall: Most donors, around 81% of a few hundred genotyped, fell in the Caucasian-associated ancestry cluster.

The CDR3 contains 16 residues. J lost 0 bases, V lost 7 bases, and 9 bases had no gene match. Germline lookup yields CDR1 SGHTA and CDR2 FQGNSA. The study ran its PCR with 60 Vbeta and 13 Jbeta primers. Original methodology: The count from a later analysis was 79 million or so unique TCR beta chains, some 12 million of them shared. Generated by immunoSEQ multiplex PCR, the TCRdb table keeps only in-frame clones and is missing some. The V and J calls and clone size were taken over from that table, and D and trimming were inferred from the DNA. The profile covers under 250,000 clones, with 65% to 90% appearing a single time and under 3% taken by the ten largest. By share of the sample, this clone is medium-sized.

J is TRBJ2-1 and V is TRBV7-2; 7 bases align to TRBD2. Sequences were obtained from PBMCs. The sequence came from a woman aged 45-65 years in good health and CMV-seronegative. CDR3 nucleotide sequence: TGTGCCAGCAATCCTAGCGGTTTCCCCTCCTACAATGAGCAGTTCTTC. Protein: CASNPSGFPSYNEQFF.